A selection of T cell receptor beta chains follows, all from one sample in a study of blood T cell repertoires in COVID-19. Using immunoSEQ multiplex PCR, the repertoire was profiled, and TCRdb retains in-frame clones only, with some absent. The table records around 370,000 clones, nearly 90% of them present only once. The sequencing sample was made of peripheral blood. The receptor source for this set is a man younger than 35 with active or convalescent COVID-19. CDR3s include the opening cysteine and the closing phenylalanine or tryptophan.

length,V,J,CDR3
12,TRBV12-3/TRBV12-4,TRBJ1-1,CASIVSGTEAFF
16,TRBV11-3,TRBJ2-3,CASSSTGGGLADTQYF
12,TRBV5-6,TRBJ1-5,CASSLLNQPQHF
19,TRBV5-6,TRBJ2-1,CASSLRLAGVRIVYNEQFF
14,TRBV5-5,TRBJ1-5,CASSLEGGWPPQHF
18,TRBV18,TRBJ2-7,CASSPPLASGGLDYEQYF
18,TRBV6-2/TRBV6-3,TRBJ1-5,CASSYSIRGAGSNQPQHF
15,TRBV7-9,TRBJ1-1,CASSFGEGGRLEAFF
13,TRBV5-8,TRBJ1-5,CASSFLLNQPQHF
9,TRBV9,TRBJ1-2,CASSVCSTF
14,TRBV19,TRBJ1-5,CASSIGRGNQPQHF
14,TRBV5-5,TRBJ1-2,CASSPRGGNYGYTF
17,TRBV7-2,TRBJ2-1,CASRDSASVSSYNEQFF
19,TRBV19,TRBJ2-1,CASSIVTGSTRTSYNEQFF
14,TRBV4-2,TRBJ2-7,CASSQSQESYEQYF
14,TRBV2,TRBJ1-3,CASSTGTIRNTIYF
18,TRBV9,TRBJ2-2,CASSALSRGWGRQGELFF
18,TRBV28,TRBJ2-1,CASSQPYRTGSSYNEQFF
13,TRBV4-1,TRBJ1-1,CASSRHGGTEAFF
14,TRBV5-1,TRBJ2-7,CASSGLAGGGEQYF
14,TRBV5-5,TRBJ2-3,CASSWWTDPDTQYF
12,TRBV6-5,TRBJ1-2,CASTPLNYGYTF
16,TRBV6-1,TRBJ1-6,CASSEIRPGGNSPLHF
15,TRBV5-8,TRBJ1-2,CASSPTGQGTIGYTF
15,TRBV19,TRBJ1-5,CASSIRGLGNQPQHF
14,TRBV27,TRBJ1-3,CASSFGGAGNTIYF
16,TRBV9,TRBJ1-4,CASSVEGSRGFEKLFF
15,TRBV4-3,TRBJ1-3,CASSQGRGAGNTIYF